This is a list of T cell receptor beta chains from one sample in a study of tumor T cells in aggressive B-cell lymphoma. Repertoires were generated with immunoSEQ multiplex PCR, while TCRdb's copy carries only in-frame clones and drops some. The sample lists about 9,900 clones; roughly 85% were seen once. The sequenced sample was tumor tissue. The receptor set was obtained from an adult with diffuse large B cell lymphoma. CDR3s include the opening cysteine and the closing phenylalanine or tryptophan. Each record gives: CDR3 length, V gene, D gene, CDR3 protein. A D gene is named only where the DNA matches it firmly.

17,TRBV19,-,CASGITRGATMNTEAFF
15,TRBV4-2,-,CASSQDGGADYGYTF
15,TRBV7-6,-,CASSFRTGLDNEQFF
12,TRBV29-1,TRBD1,CSVGQGNTEAFF
11,TRBV20-1,-,CSAKLYNEQFF
13,TRBV5-5,TRBD1,CASSWTGSNEQYF
15,TRBV6-6,TRBD2,CASSYSGTSSYEQYF
19,TRBV7-9,TRBD1,CASSLGGTGDYRSYNEQFF
14,TRBV5-5,TRBD2,CASSLLAEYNEQFF
16,TRBV5-1,-,CASSQSNTGGGTEAFF
16,TRBV28,TRBD1,CASSFYRQGLNQPQHF
14,TRBV7-9,-,CASSFLLPTGGYTF
15,TRBV19,-,CASSEGFNVNQPQHF
19,TRBV11-3,TRBD2,CASSSPGLAGESSYNEQFF
17,TRBV21-1,-,CASSKSAGTGFYNEQFF
13,TRBV29-1,-,CSAGQSADYGYTF
13,TRBV6-5,TRBD1,CASSYSTGGYAFF
18,TRBV18,TRBD2,CASSPTGTRTPLSDEQYF
16,TRBV27,TRBD1,CASSARDRYIYNEQFF
12,TRBV6-5,-,CASSPQGNEQFF
14,TRBV2,TRBD1,CASSELQGIGEQYF
15,TRBV7-2,TRBD1,CASSLGGQGPSGYTF
16,TRBV14,-,CASSQARVSSYNEQFF
15,TRBV7-9,-,CASSLASGRPYEQYF
14,TRBV9,-,CASSANRAGTEAFF
17,TRBV19,TRBD1,CASSSRIGAGGHYGYTF
14,TRBV6-6,-,CASSYSLGRYGYTF
16,TRBV18,-,CASSLARQHKFYGYTF
16,TRBV5-1,TRBD2,CASSLGLAGGVNIQYF
13,TRBV7-2,-,CASSLGQNSPLHF